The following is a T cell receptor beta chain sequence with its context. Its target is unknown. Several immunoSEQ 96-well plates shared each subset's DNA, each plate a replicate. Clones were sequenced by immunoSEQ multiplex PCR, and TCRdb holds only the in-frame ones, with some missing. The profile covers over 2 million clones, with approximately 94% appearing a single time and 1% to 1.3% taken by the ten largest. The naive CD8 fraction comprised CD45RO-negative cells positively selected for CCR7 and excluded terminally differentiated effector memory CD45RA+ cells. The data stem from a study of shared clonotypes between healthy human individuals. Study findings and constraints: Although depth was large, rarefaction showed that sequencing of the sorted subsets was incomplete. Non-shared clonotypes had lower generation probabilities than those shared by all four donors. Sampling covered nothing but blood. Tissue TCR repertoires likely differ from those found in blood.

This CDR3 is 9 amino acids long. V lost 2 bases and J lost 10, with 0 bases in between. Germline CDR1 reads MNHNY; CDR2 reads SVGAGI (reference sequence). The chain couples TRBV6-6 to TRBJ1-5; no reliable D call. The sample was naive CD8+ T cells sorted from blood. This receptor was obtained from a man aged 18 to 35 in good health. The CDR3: CASSYPQHF. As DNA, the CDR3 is TGTGCCAGCAGTTACCCCCAGCATTTT.